A single sample gave rise to the 8 T cell receptor beta chains below, sequenced in a study of blood T cell repertoires in COVID-19. Measured with immunoSEQ multiplex PCR; TCRdb has only the in-frame clones, and not every one. The table shows fewer than 350,000 clones, with roughly 91% occurring only once. The sample consisted of PBMCs or T cells enriched from blood (not recorded which). Receptors were obtained from a woman aged 40 to 50 with acute COVID-19.

This chain joins TRBV27 and TRBJ1-4; D may be TRBD1 (5 bases). The ends were cut back, 10 bases at V and 8 bases at J, with 20 bases in the middle. Looked up from germline, CDR1 is MNHEY and CDR2 is SMNVEV (reference sequence). The CDR3 has 14 amino acids. DNA for the CDR3: TGTGCCACCGGAGAAGGGAGGGGCTTAGAAAAACTGTTTTTT. This codes for CATGEGRGLEKLFF.

This chain joins TRBV6-5 and TRBJ2-7, with TRBD1 identical over 8 bases. The CDR3 has 16 residues. The V gene end was trimmed by 1 base and the J gene end by 2 bases; junction bases not matched to a gene: 7. Germline assignment: CDR1 MNHEY and CDR2 SVGAGI. The DNA for the CDR3 is TGTGCCAGCAGTTACTGGACAGGGCGGAAAACCTACGAGCAGTACTTC. Its translation: CASSYWTGRKTYEQYF.

This rearrangement joins TRBV4-2 to TRBJ1-4; maybe TRBD1 (6 bases). V dropped 4 bases and J dropped 8 bases, with 11 bases sitting between them. The CDR3 totals 13 residues. Germline assignment: CDR1 LGHNA and CDR2 YNFKEQ. The CDR3 sequence is CASSRAGDEKLFF. DNA of the CDR3: TGTGCCAGCAGCCGGGCAGGGGACGAAAAACTGTTTTTT.

V and J are TRBV10-1 and TRBJ1-1; tentative D call: TRBD1 (6 bases). The ends were cut back, 7 bases at V and 2 bases at J, with 23 bases in the middle. CDR3 length: 17 residues. From germline, CDR1 is WNHNN and CDR2 SYGVQD (reference sequence). The CDR3 loop reads CASTETNGTTINTEAFF. CDR3 coding DNA: TGCGCCAGCACCGAGACGAATGGGACAACAATTAACACTGAAGCTTTCTTT.

V gene TRBV6-5 combines with J gene TRBJ2-7, with TRBD2 matching 8 bases. CDR1 is MNHEY, CDR2 SVGAGI, per germline. CDR3 length: 15 amino acids. V gave up 8 bases and J gave up 0 bases; unmatched junction bases: 9. The chain's CDR3 is CASQKAGDSSYEQYF. The CDR3 DNA reads as TGTGCCAGCCAAAAAGCGGGGGATAGCTCCTACGAGCAGTACTTC.

The chain carries TRBV9 and TRBJ2-3; perhaps TRBD2 as D (7 bases). This CDR3 is 15 amino acids long. Trimming pared 0 bases from V and 13 bases from J, leaving 21 bases between. Looked up from germline, CDR1 is SGDLS and CDR2 is YYNGEE. The CDR3 reads CASSVEAGAVSGKYF. For the CDR3, the DNA is TGTGCCAGCAGCGTAGAGGCGGGGGCCGTTTCAGGAAAGTATTTT.

The chain carries TRBV5-6 and TRBJ1-1, with D uncertain. Germline V gene sequence: CDR1 SGHDT, CDR2 YYEEEE. V was shortened by 4 bases and J by 1 base, with 11 bases between the two germline ends. CDR3 size: 14 residues. CDR3 nucleotides: TGTGCCAGCAGCCAAGCGCGGCGGAACACTGAAGCTTTCTTT. Protein: CASSQARRNTEAFF.

This chain links TRBV27 with TRBJ2-7; 7 bases line up with TRBD2. V shed 8 bases, J shed 3 bases, and the junction held 7 bases outside the gene matches. Germline V gene lookup returns CDR1 MNHEY and CDR2 SMNVEV (reference sequence). The CDR3 consists of 13 residues. This CDR3 reads CASRPLARYEQYF. CDR3 coding DNA: TGTGCCAGCCGGCCACTAGCGCGCTACGAGCAGTACTTC.